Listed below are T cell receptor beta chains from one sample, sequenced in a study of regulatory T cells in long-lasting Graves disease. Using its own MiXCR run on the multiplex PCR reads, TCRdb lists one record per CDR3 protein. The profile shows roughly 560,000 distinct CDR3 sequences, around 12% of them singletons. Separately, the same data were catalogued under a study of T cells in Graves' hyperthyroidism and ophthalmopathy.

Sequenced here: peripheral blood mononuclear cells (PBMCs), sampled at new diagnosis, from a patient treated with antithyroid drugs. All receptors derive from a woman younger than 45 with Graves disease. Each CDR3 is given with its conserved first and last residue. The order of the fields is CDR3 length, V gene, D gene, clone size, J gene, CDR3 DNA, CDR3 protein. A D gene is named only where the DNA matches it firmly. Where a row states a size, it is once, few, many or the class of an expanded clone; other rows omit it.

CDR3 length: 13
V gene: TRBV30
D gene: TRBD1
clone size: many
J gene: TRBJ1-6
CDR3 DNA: TGTGCCTGGGGTAGACAGGGGAATTCACCCCTCCACTTT
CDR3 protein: CAWGRQGNSPLHF

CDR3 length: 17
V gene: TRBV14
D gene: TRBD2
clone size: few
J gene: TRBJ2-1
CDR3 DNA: TGTGCCAGCAGCCAACTAGCGGGGACAGCATCCTACAATGAGCAGTTCTTC
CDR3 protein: CASSQLAGTASYNEQFF

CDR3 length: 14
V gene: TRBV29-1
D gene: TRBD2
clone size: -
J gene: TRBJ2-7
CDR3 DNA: TGCAGCGTTGGGACTAGCGGGAGCTCCTACGAGCAGTACTTC
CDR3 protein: CSVGTSGSSYEQYF

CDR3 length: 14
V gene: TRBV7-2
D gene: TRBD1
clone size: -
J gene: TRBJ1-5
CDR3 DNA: TGTGCCAGCAGCCCCGGACAGGGCGGTCAGCCCCAGCATTTT
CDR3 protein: CASSPGQGGQPQHF

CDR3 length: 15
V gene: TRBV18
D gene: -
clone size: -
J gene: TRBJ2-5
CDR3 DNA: TGTGCCAGCTCTCCACCCCCAGGGAGCCGAGGGACCCAGTACTTC
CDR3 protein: CASSPPPGSRGTQYF

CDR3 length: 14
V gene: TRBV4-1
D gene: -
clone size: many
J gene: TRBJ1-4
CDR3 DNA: TGCGCCAGCAGCCAAACAGGGTCGAATGAAAAACTGTTTTTT
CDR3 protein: CASSQTGSNEKLFF

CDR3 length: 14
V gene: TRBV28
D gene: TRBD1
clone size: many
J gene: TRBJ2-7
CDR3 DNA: TGTGCCAGCAGCACTGGGACAGGGGCCTACGAGCAGTACTTC
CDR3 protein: CASSTGTGAYEQYF

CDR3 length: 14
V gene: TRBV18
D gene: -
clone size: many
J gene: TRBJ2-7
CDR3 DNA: TGTGCCAGCTCACCAGTGGGGTTTAGGGACGAGCAGTACTTC
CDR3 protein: CASSPVGFRDEQYF

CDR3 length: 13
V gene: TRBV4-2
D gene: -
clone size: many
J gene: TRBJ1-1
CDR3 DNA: TGTGCCAGCATTGGGCAGCCGAACACTGAAGCTTTCTTT
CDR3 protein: CASIGQPNTEAFF

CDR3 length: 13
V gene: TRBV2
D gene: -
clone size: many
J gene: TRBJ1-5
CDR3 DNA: TGTGCCAGCAGACAGGGTCGGGAACAGCCCCAGCATTTT
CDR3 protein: CASRQGREQPQHF

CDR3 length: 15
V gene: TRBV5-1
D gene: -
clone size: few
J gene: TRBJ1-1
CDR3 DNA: TGCGCCAGCAGCAGAAACAAGGAATGGAACACTGAAGCTTTCTTT
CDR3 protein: CASSRNKEWNTEAFF

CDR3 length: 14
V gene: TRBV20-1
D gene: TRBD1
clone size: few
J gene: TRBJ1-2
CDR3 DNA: TGCAGTGCTAGAACGACAGGGGGGAACTATGGCTACACCTTC
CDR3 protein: CSARTTGGNYGYTF

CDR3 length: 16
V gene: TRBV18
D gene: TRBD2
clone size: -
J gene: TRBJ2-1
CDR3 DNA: TGTGCCAGCTCACCACCGTTGCGGGAGCTCGACAATGAGCAGTTCTTC
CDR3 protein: CASSPPLRELDNEQFF

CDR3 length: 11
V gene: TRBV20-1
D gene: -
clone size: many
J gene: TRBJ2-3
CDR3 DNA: TGCAGTGCTAGAGGTCCAGATACGCAGTATTTT
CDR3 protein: CSARGPDTQYF

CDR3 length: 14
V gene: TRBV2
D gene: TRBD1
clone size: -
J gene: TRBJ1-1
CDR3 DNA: TGTGCCAGCAAAATACAGGGGGCTGGAACTGAAGCTTTCTTT
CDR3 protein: CASKIQGAGTEAFF

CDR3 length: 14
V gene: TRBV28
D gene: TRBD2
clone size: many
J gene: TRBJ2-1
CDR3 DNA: TGTGCCAGCAGTTTCGGCGGGAGGAGGGATGAGCAGTTCTTC
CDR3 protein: CASSFGGRRDEQFF

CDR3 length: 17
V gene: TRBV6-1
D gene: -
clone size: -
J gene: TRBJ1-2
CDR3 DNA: TGTGCCAGCAGGATCAACCGGGCCCCAAGTTTGGTCTATGGCTACACCTTC
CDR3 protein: CASRINRAPSLVYGYTF

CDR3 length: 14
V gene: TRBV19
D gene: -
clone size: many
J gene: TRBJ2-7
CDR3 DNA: TGTGCCACATCCGGGACTTCCAAACTGGGCGAGCAGTACTTC
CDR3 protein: CATSGTSKLGEQYF

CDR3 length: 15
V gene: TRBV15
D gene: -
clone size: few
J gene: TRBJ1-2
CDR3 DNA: TGTGCCACCAGCAGAGATGGGTCAACAGTCTATGGCTACACCTTC
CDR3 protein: CATSRDGSTVYGYTF

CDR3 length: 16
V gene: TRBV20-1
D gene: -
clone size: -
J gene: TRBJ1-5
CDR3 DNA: TGCAGTGCTAGAGATGGGACACCACTAAGCAATCAGCCCCAGCATTTT
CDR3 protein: CSARDGTPLSNQPQHF

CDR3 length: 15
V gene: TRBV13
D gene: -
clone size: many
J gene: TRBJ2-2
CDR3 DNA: TGTGCCAGCAGCTTTCCACGGGAACGCACCGGGGAGCTGTTTTTT
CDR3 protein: CASSFPRERTGELFF

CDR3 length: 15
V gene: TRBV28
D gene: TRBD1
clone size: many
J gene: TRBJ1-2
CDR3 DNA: TGTGCCAGCAGTGACTTGGGACAGGGGGCGCGCGGCTACACCTTC
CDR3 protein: CASSDLGQGARGYTF

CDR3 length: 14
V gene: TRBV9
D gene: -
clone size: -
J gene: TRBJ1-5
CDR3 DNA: TGTGCCAGCAGCGTAGGGACAGACAATCAGCCCCAGCATTTT
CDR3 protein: CASSVGTDNQPQHF

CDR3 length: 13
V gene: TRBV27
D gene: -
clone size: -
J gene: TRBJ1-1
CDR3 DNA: TGTGCCAGCAGTCCCCTTCTGGGGGGCCCAGCTTTCTTT
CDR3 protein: CASSPLLGGPAFF

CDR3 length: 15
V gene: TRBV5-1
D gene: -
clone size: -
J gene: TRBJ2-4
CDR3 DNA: TGCGCCAGCAGCTTAGGGTCGGGGGTTAAAAACATTCAGTACTTC
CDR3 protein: CASSLGSGVKNIQYF

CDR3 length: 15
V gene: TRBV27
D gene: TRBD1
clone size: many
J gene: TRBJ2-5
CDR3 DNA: TGTGCCAGCAGTTCCCGGACAGGGTTAAGAGAGACCCAGTACTTC
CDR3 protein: CASSSRTGLRETQYF

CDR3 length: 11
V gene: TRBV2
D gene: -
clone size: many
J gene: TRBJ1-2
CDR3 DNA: TGTGCCAGCCGGGAAAAAACGGGCTACACCTTC
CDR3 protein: CASREKTGYTF

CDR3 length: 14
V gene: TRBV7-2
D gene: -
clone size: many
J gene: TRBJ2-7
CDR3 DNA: TGTGCCAGCAGCCCCCACGGGACCACCTACGAGCAGTACTTC
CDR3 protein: CASSPHGTTYEQYF

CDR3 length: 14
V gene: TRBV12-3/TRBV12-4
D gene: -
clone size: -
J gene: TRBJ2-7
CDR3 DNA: TGTGCCAGCAGTCCGACCGGGAACACCTACGAGCAGTACTTC
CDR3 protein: CASSPTGNTYEQYF

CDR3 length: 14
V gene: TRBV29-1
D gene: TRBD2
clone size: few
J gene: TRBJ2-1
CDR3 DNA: TGCAGCGGGGGGGACTACCCCTCAAGGGATGAGCAGTTCTTC
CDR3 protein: CSGGDYPSRDEQFF

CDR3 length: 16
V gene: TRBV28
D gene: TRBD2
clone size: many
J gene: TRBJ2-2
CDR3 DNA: TGTGCCAGCAGTTTATCAGGCGGGAGGAACACCGGGGAGCTGTTTTTT
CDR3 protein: CASSLSGGRNTGELFF

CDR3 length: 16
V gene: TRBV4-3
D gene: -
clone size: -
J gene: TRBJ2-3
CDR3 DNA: TGCGCCAGCAGCCAAGATTTCAGCGTAGTGTGGGATACGCAGTATTTT
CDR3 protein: CASSQDFSVVWDTQYF

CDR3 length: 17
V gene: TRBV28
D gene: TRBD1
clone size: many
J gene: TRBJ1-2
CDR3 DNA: TGTGCCAGCAGTTTCCGGGGACAGGGGGCGCAGGGCTATGGCTACACCTTC
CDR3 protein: CASSFRGQGAQGYGYTF

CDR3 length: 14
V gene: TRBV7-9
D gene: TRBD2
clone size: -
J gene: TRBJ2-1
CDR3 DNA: TGTGCCAGCAGCCCTTCCGGGACTAGCCATGAGCAGTTCTTC
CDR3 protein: CASSPSGTSHEQFF

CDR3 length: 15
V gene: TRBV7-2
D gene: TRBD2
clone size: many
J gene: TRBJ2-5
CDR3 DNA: TGTGCCAGCAGGTCCCGACTAGCGGGAGGAGAGACCCGGTACTTC
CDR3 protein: CASRSRLAGGETRYF

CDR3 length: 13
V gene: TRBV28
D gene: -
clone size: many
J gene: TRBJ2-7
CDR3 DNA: TGTGCCAGCAGGGATAGCGCAGCCTACGAGCAGTACTTC
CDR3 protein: CASRDSAAYEQYF

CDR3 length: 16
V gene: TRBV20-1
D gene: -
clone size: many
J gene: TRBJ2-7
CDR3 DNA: TGCAGTGCTAGCCGTGTCGGGAGAGCGGTCCCCTACGAGCAGTACTTC
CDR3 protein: CSASRVGRAVPYEQYF

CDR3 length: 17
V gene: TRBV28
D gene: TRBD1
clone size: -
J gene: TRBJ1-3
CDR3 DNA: TGTGCCAGCAGCGGGACAGATCTCCTCCTCTCTGGAAACACCATATATTTT
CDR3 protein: CASSGTDLLLSGNTIYF

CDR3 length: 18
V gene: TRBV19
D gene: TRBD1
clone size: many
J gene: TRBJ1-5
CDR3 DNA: TGTGCCAGTAGCCCCGGTCCGGGACAGGGTAGTGGGGCTCAGCCCCAGCATTTT
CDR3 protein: CASSPGPGQGSGAQPQHF

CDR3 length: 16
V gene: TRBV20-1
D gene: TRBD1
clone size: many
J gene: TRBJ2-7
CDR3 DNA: TGCAGTGCTAGGCTGGCGGGGACAGGGGAATTCCCCGAGCAGTACTTC
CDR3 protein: CSARLAGTGEFPEQYF

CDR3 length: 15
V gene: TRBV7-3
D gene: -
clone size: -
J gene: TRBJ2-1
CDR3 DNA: TGTGCCAGCAGCTTAGTTAGTTCCTTAGCAAATGAGCAGTTCTTC
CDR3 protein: CASSLVSSLANEQFF

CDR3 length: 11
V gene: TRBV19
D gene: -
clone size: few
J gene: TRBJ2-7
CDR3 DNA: TGTGCCAGTAGTATGGAAGCGGAGCAGTACTTC
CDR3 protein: CASSMEAEQYF

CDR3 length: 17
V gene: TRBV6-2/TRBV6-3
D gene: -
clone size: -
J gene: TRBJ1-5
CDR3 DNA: TGTGCCAGCAGTTACTCCCTGACAGGAACATTAAATCAGCCCCAGCATTTT
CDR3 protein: CASSYSLTGTLNQPQHF

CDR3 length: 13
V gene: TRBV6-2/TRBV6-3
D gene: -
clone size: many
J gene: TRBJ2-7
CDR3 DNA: TGTGCCAGCAGCGACTTGAGCTCCTACGAGCAGTACTTC
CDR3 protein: CASSDLSSYEQYF

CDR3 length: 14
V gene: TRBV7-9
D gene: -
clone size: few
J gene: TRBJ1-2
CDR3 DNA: TGTGCCAGCAGCTTCCTAGGGGATCCAGTAGGCTACACCTTC
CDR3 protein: CASSFLGDPVGYTF

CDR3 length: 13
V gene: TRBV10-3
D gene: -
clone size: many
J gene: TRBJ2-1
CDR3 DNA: TGTGCCATCAGGGCCCCTTCCTACAATGAGCAGTTCTTC
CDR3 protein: CAIRAPSYNEQFF

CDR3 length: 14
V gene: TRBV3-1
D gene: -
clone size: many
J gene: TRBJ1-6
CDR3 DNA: TGTGCCAGCAGCCTCCTCAGGGGTTCGACACCCCTCCACTTT
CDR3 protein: CASSLLRGSTPLHF

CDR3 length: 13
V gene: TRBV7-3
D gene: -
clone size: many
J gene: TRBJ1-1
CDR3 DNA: TGTGCCAGCAGCTTAAACTCGGACACTGAAGCTTTCTTT
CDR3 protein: CASSLNSDTEAFF

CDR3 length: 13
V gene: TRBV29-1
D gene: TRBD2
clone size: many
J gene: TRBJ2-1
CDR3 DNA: TGCAGCTCCCGGGAGGGGGTCTGGGATGAGCAGTTCTTC
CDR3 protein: CSSREGVWDEQFF